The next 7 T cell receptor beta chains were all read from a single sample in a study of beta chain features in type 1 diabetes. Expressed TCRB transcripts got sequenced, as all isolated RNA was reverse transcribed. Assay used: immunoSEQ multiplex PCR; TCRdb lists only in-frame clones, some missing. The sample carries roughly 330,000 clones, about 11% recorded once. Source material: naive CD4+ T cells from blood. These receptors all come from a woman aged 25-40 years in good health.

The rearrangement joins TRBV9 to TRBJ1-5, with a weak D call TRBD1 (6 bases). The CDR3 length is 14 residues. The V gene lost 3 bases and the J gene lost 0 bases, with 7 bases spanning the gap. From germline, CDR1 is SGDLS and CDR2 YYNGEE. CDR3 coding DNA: TGTGCCAGCAGCGAGGACAGTAGCAATCAGCCCCAGCATTTT. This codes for CASSEDSSNQPQHF.

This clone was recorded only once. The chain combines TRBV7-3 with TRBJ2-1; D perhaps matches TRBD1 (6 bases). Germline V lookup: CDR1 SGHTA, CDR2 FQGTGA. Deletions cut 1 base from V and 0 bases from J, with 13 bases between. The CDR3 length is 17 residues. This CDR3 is CASSLKAGAGSYNEQFF. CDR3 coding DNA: TGTGCCAGCAGCTTAAAAGCAGGGGCGGGCTCCTACAATGAGCAGTTCTTC.

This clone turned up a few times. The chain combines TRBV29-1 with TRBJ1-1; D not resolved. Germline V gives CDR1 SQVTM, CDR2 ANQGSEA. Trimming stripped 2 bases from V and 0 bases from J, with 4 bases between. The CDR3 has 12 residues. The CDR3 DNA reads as TGCAGCGTTGAACACTTGAACACTGAAGCTTTCTTT. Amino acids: CSVEHLNTEAFF.

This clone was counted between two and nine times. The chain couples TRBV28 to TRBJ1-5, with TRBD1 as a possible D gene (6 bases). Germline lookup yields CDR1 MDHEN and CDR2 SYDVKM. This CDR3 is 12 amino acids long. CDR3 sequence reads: CASGDSNQPQHF. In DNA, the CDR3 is TGTGCGTCAGGGGATAGCAATCAGCCCCAGCATTTT.

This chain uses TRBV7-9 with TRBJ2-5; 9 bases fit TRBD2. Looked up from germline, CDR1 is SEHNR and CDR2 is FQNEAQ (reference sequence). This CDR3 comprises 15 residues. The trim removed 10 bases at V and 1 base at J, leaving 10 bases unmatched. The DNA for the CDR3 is TGTGCCATCAAAGCCGCGGGAGGGCCCCAAGAGACCCAGTACTTC. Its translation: CAIKAAGGPQETQYF.

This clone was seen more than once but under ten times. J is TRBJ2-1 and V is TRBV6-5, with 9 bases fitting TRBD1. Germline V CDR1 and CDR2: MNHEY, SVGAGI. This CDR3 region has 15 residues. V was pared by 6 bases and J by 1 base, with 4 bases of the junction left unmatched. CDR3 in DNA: TGTGCCAGCAGACAGGACAGGGGATCCTACAATGAGCAGTTCTTC. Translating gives CASRQDRGSYNEQFF.

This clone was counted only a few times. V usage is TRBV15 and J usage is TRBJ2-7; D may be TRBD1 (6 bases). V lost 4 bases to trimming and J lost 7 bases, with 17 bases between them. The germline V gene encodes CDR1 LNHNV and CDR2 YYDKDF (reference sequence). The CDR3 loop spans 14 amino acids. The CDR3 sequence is CATSTWDIAREQYF. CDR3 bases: TGTGCCACCAGCACTTGGGACATAGCTAGAGAGCAGTACTTC.